The next 15 T cell receptor beta chains were all read from a single sample in a study of immune evolution from preneoplasia to lung adenocarcinoma. Assay used: immunoSEQ multiplex PCR; TCRdb lists only in-frame clones, some missing. This table has 2,500 to 3,000 clones, roughly 80% appearing once. Sequencing used FFPE invasive lung adenocarcinoma tissue. Receptors originate from a person aged 60-79 years with invasive lung adenocarcinoma.

The rearrangement links TRBV6-1 to TRBJ2-7; unclear D gene. CDR1 and CDR2 (germline): MNHNS, SASEGT. Trimming removed 4 bases from V and 3 bases from J, with 10 bases in between. The CDR3 is made up of 13 amino acids. The CDR3 sequence is CASSAQLIYEQYF. CDR3 bases: TGTGCCAGCAGTGCACAGCTAATCTACGAGCAGTACTTC.

The V gene is TRBV5-1, the J gene TRBJ1-2; 8 bases fit TRBD1. Germline CDR1 is SGHRS and CDR2 is YFSETQ. This CDR3 contains 14 residues. The junction had 2 bases not matched to a gene; V was cut back by 0 bases and J by 4 bases. The CDR3 region has the DNA TGCGCCAGCAGCTTGGGAGACAGGGGCTATGGCTACACCTTC. Translation: CASSLGDRGYGYTF.

The chain couples TRBV2 to TRBJ2-7; D gene uncertain. Per germline, CDR1 SNHLY and CDR2 FYNNEI. The germline V and J ends were trimmed by 0 bases and 1 base, with 7 bases remaining between them. The CDR3 spans 14 residues. The CDR3 loop is CASSEARMSYEQYF. The DNA for the CDR3 is TGTGCCAGCAGTGAAGCCCGGATGTCCTACGAGCAGTACTTC.

The chain employs TRBV5-4 and TRBJ2-1, with a possible D match to TRBD2 (6 bases). This CDR3 has 13 amino acids. V was shortened by 0 bases and J by 6 bases, with 7 bases between the two germline ends. Per germline, CDR1 SGHNT and CDR2 YYREEE (reference sequence). CDR3 DNA sequence: TGTGCCAGCAGCTTGGGGAGGGTCAATGAGCAGTTCTTC. Its translation is CASSLGRVNEQFF.

The chain employs TRBV5-1 and TRBJ2-7, with D tentatively TRBD1 (6 bases). V lost 2 bases to trimming and J lost 0 bases, with 9 bases between them. The germline V gene encodes CDR1 SGHRS and CDR2 YFSETQ. CDR3 size: 14 residues. This CDR3 is CASSFGQPSYEQYF. Written as DNA, the CDR3 is TGCGCCAGCAGCTTCGGACAGCCCTCCTACGAGCAGTACTTC.

The J gene is TRBJ2-7, the V gene TRBV7-3, with 8 bases lining up with TRBD2. The V gene end was trimmed by 1 base and the J gene end by 0 bases; junction bases not matched to a gene: 5. The CDR3 covers 16 residues. Germline values: CDR1 SGHTA, CDR2 FQGTGA. In DNA, the CDR3 is TGTGCCAGCAGCTTAAGGCCGACTAGCGTCTCCTACGAGCAGTACTTC. Amino acids: CASSLRPTSVSYEQYF.

V is TRBV11-3 and J is TRBJ1-1; maybe TRBD1 (6 bases). Trimming took off 2 bases at V and 3 bases at J, with 10 bases between the two ends. The germline gives CDR1 SGHNT, CDR2 YENEEA. The CDR3 is made up of 14 amino acids. The CDR3 DNA follows: TGTGCCAGCAGCTTACAACAGGGAGACACTGAAGCTTTCTTT. It yields the protein CASSLQQGDTEAFF.

The CDR3 is CSVDGRLGETQYF. The CDR3 DNA is TGCAGCGTTGACGGACGCCTAGGCGAGACCCAGTACTTC. The rearrangement joins TRBV29-1 to TRBJ2-5; D is uncertain. Germline CDR1 SQVTM, CDR2 ANQGSEA. This CDR3 region has 13 residues. V lost 3 bases and J 5 bases, leaving 13 bases between the germline ends.

Comment on this clone: The CDR3 carries no conserved terminal phenylalanine or tryptophan, so it likely arises from a read error. The rearrangement uses TRBV19 and TRBJ1-1; D is possibly TRBD1 (5 bases). The V end lost 7 bases, the J end lost 3 bases, and 15 bases lay between the germline ends. Germline V lookup: CDR1 LNHDA, CDR2 SQIVND (reference sequence). This CDR3 has 14 residues. The CDR3 DNA follows: TGTGCCAGTAAGGGTGGGCAGGGCGACACTGAAGCTTTCCTT. This encodes CASKGGQGDTEAFL.

The V call is TRBV6-1, the J call TRBJ2-3; no clear D gene. Germline V gene lookup returns CDR1 MNHNS and CDR2 SASEGT. The V end was cut by 8 bases, the J end by 2 bases, with 11 bases between. The CDR3 length is 13 residues. As DNA, the CDR3 is TGTGCCAGCGGCGCAGCCTTCACAGATACGCAGTATTTT. This codes for CASGAAFTDTQYF.

This chain connects TRBV29-1 to TRBJ1-1; a weak D match, TRBD1 (6 bases). The V gene lost 6 bases and the J gene lost 3 bases, with 14 bases spanning the gap. Germline CDR1 SQVTM, CDR2 ANQGSEA. There are 13 residues in the CDR3. The CDR3 DNA follows: TGCAGCGTCTCTGGGGGCAGGGACACTGAAGCTTTCTTT. Its protein product is CSVSGGRDTEAFF. Full variable domain (rest looked up from reference TRBV29-1 and TRBJ1-1): SAVISQKPSRDICQRGTSLTIQCQVDSQVTMMFWYRQQPGQSLTLIATANQGSEATYESGFVIDKFPISRPNLTFSTLTVSNMSPEDSSIYLCSVSGGRDTEAFFGQGTRLTVV.

The rearrangement uses TRBV5-1 and TRBJ2-3; D is undetermined. The CDR3 consists of 12 residues. Germline V lookup: CDR1 SGHRS, CDR2 YFSETQ. Trimming removed 0 bases at V and 7 bases at J, with 6 bases between. CDR3 loop: CASSLAGYTQYF. CDR3 coding DNA: TGCGCCAGCAGCTTGGCCGGGTATACGCAGTATTTT.

The J gene is TRBJ1-1, the V gene TRBV30; D ambiguous. Germline V CDR1 and CDR2: GTSNPN, SVGIG (reference sequence). This CDR3 spans 12 amino acids. Trimming took 4 bases from V and 6 from J, leaving 12 bases between them. Written as DNA, the CDR3 is TGTGCCTGGATTTCGGCAAACGCTGAAGCTTTCTTT. Protein: CAWISANAEAFF.

The genes are TRBV28 and TRBJ1-4; perhaps TRBD1 as D (5 bases). V lost 3 bases to trimming and J lost 0 bases, with 14 bases between them. The germline gives CDR1 MDHEN, CDR2 SYDVKM. CDR3 size: 17 residues. The DNA of the CDR3 is TGTGCCAGCAGTTTGCTACAGGAGCTCTCAACTAATGAAAAACTGTTTTTT. This translates into CASSLLQELSTNEKLFF.

J is TRBJ2-1 and V is TRBV10-2, with 8 bases that match TRBD2. Losses at the gene ends were 3 bases for V and 3 bases for J; bases not matched to a gene: 4. The CDR3 loop spans 15 amino acids. CDR1 and CDR2 (germline): WSHSY, SAAADI. In DNA, the CDR3 is TGCGCCAGCAGTGAACAAGCGGGAGTCTACAATGAGCAGTTCTTC. Residues: CASSEQAGVYNEQFF.